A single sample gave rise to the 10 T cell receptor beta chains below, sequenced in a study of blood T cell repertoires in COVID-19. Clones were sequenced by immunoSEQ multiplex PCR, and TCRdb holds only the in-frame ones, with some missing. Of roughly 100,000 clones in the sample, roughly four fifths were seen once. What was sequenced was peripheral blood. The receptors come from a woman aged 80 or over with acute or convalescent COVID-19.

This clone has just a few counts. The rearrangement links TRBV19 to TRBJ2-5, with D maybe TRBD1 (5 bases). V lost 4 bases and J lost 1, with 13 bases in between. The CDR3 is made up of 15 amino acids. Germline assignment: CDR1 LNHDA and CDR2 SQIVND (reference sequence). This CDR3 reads CASSTNRKGQETQYF. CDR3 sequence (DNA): TGTGCCAGTAGTACCAACAGGAAAGGCCAAGAGACCCAGTACTTC.

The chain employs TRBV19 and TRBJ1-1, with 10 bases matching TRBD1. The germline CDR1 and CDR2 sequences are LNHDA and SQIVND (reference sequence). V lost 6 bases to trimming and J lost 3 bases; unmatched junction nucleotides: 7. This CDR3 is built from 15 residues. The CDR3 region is CASRPWDRGDTEAFF. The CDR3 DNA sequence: TGTGCCAGTAGGCCGTGGGACAGGGGTGACACTGAAGCTTTCTTT. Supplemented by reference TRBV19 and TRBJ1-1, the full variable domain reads DGGITQSPKYLFRKEGQNVTLSCEQNLNHDAMYWYRQDPGQGLRLIYYSQIVNDFQKGDIAEGYSVSREKKESFPLTVTSAQKNPTAFYLCASRPWDRGDTEAFFGQGTRLTVV.

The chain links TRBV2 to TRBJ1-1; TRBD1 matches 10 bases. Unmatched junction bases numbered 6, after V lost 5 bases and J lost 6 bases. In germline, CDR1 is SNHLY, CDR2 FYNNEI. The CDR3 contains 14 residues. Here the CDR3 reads CASSPGTGEAEAFF. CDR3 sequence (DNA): TGTGCCAGCAGTCCCGGGACAGGGGAGGCTGAAGCTTTCTTT.

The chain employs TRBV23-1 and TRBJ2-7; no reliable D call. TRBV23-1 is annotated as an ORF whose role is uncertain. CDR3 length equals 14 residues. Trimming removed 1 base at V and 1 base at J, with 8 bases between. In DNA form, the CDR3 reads TGCGCCAGCAGTCAATTTCTAAAATCCTACGAGCAGTACGTC. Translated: CASSQFLKSYEQYV.

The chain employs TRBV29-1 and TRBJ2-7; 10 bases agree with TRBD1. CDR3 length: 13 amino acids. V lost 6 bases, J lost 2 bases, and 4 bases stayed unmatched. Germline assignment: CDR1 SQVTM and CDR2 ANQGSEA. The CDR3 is CSVMGQGTYEQYV. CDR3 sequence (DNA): TGCAGCGTGATGGGACAGGGGACCTACGAGCAGTACGTC.

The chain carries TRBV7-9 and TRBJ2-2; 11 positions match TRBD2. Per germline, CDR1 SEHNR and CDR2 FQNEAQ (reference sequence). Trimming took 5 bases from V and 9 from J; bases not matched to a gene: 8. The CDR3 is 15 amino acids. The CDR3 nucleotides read TGTGCCAGCAGCCGTGAAGGGACTAGCGGTCGGGAGCTGTTTTTT. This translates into CASSREGTSGRELFF.

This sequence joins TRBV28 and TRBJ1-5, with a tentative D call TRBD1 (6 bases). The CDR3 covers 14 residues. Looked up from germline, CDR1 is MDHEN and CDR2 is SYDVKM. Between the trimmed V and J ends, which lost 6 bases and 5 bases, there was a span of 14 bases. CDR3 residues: CASSLLGADQPQHF. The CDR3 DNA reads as TGTGCCAGCAGCCTACTGGGGGCCGATCAGCCCCAGCATTTT.

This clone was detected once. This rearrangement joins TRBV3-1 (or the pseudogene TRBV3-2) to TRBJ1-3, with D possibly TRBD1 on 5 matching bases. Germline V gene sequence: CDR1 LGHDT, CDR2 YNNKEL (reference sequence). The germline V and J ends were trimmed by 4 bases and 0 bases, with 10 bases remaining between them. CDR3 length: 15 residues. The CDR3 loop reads CASSLGTASGNTIYF. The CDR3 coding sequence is TGTGCCAGCAGCCTTGGGACTGCCTCTGGAAACACCATATATTTT.

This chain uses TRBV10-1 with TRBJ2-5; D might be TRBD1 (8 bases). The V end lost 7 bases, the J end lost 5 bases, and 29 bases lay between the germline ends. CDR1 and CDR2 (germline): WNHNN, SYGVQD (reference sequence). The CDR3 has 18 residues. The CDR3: CASTLMLHRTGREETQYF. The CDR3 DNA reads TGCGCCAGCACCTTAATGCTACATCGGACAGGGCGGGAGGAGACCCAGTACTTC.

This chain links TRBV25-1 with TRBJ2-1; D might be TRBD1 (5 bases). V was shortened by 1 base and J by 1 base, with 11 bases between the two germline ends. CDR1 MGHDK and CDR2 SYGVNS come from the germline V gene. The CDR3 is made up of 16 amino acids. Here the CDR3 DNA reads TGTGCCAGCAGTGAATCGGGCAGGGCATCCTACAATGAGCAGTTCTTC. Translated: CASSESGRASYNEQFF.